Listed below are T cell receptor beta chains from one sample, sequenced in a study of beta chain features in type 1 diabetes. This table comes from immunoSEQ multiplex PCR, and its TCRdb copy is limited to in-frame clones, with some not included. The sample contains hundreds of thousands of clones, about an eighth of which appear only once. The source material was naive CD4+ T cells from blood. These receptors were taken from a man between 18 and 35 years old with type 1 diabetes. The CDR3 runs from the conserved cysteine through the conserved F or W. The order of the fields is V gene, D gene, clone size, J gene, CDR3 DNA, CDR3 protein. The D gene is left open where the match is weak. Size tells how often a clone was seen (once, few, many) or the class of an expanded clone, and some rows leave it out.

TRBV4-1,TRBD2,few,TRBJ2-7,TGCGCCAGCACAACAGTGGGCGGGGGGAATTACGAGCAGTACTTC,CASTTVGGGNYEQYF
TRBV5-6,TRBD2,.,TRBJ2-5,TGTGCCAGCAGCTTGGATCCCCCCATGCGGGGGGGCTCTCGGGAGACCCAGTACTTC,CASSLDPPMRGGSRETQYF
TRBV7-2,TRBD2,few,TRBJ2-7,TGTGCCAGCAGCTTTAGCGGGGGGCTCTCCTACGAGCAGTACTTC,CASSFSGGLSYEQYF
TRBV7-9,.,.,TRBJ1-1,TGTGCCAGCAGCACGCCGAACACTGAAGCTTTCTTT,CASSTPNTEAFF
TRBV6-5,TRBD1,.,TRBJ1-2,TGTGCCAGCAGTTACGGGACAGTCCCCTCATATGGCTACACCTTC,CASSYGTVPSYGYTF
TRBV5-1,.,few,TRBJ2-7,TGCGCCAGCAGCTTGGTCCTCCAGGAGGGGGAGGAGCAGTACTTC,CASSLVLQEGEEQYF
TRBV13,.,.,TRBJ2-3,TGTGCCAGCAGCAGAGTGGTGGGGGCCTTTAGCACAGATACGCAGTATTTT,CASSRVVGAFSTDTQYF
TRBV18,.,.,TRBJ2-3,TGTGCCAGCCGGCAGACAGTTGAGGCAGATACGCAGTATTTT,CASRQTVEADTQYF
TRBV4-1,TRBD1,few,TRBJ1-6,TGCGCCAGCAGCCAAGTTGGACAGGGTGCTTATAATTCACCCCTCCACTTT,CASSQVGQGAYNSPLHF
TRBV6-5,.,few,TRBJ2-2,TGTGCCAGCAGTATGAGCAGGGTCACCGGGGAGCTGTTTTTT,CASSMSRVTGELFF
TRBV7-2,.,few,TRBJ1-1,TGTGCCAGCAGCTTAGTTCCGGCGAACACTGAAGCTTTCTTT,CASSLVPANTEAFF
TRBV5-1,.,.,TRBJ2-3,TGCGCCAGCAGCCCAGCGAGAGGGGTAGGCACAGATACGCAGTATTTT,CASSPARGVGTDTQYF